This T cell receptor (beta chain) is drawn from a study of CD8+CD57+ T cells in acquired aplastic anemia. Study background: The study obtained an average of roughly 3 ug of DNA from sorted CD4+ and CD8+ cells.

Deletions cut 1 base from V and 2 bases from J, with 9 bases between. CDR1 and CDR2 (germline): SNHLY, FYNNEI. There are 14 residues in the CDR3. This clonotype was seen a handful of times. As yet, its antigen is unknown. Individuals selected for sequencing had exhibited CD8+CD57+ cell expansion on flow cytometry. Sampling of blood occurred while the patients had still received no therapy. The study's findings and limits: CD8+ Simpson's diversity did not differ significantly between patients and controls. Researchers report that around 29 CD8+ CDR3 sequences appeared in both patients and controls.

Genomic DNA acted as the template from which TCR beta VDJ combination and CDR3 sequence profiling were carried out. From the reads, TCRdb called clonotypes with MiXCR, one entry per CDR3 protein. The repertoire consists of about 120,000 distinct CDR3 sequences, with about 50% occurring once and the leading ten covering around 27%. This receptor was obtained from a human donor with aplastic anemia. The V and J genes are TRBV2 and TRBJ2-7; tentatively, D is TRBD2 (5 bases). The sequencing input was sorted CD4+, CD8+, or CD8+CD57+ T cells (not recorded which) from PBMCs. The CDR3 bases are TGTGCCAGCAGTGAAGAGAGGGTAACCTACGAGCAGTACTTC. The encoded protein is CASSEERVTYEQYF. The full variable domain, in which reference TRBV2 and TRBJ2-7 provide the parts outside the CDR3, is EPEVTQTPSHQVTQMGQEVILRCVPISNHLYFYWYRQILGQKVEFLVSFYNNEISEKSEIFDDQFSVERPDGSNFTLKIRSTKLEDSAMYFCASSEERVTYEQYFGPGTRLTVT.